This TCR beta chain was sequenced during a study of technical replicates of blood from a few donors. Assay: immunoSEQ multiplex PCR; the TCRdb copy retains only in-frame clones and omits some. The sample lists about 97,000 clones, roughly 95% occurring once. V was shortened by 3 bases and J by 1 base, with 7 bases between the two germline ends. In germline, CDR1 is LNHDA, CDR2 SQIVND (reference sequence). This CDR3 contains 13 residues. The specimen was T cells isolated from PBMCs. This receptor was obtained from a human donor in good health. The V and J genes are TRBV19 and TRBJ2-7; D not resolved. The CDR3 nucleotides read TGTGCCAGTAGTATCCGAGAATCCTACGAGCAGTACTTC. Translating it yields CASSIRESYEQYF. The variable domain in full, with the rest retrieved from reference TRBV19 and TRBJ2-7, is DGGITQSPKYLFRKEGQNVTLSCEQNLNHDAMYWYRQDPGQGLRLIYYSQIVNDFQKGDIAEGYSVSREKKESFPLTVTSAQKNPTAFYLCASSIRESYEQYFGPGTRLTVT.